Below, 11 T cell receptor beta chains from the same sample are listed, as sequenced in a study of T cell responses to AZD1222 COVID-19 vaccine. Libraries were prepared by immunoSEQ multiplex PCR; TCRdb keeps only in-frame clonotypes and omits some of them. The table includes about 170,000 clones, approximately 90% detected once. The starting material was peripheral blood, obtained 28 days after the second AZD1222 dose. These receptors were taken from an adult who received the AZD1222 COVID-19 vaccine.

CDR3 in DNA: TGTGCCAGCTCATTCCGGGCCCCTGGGGCCAACGTCCTGACTTTC. It codes for CASSFRAPGANVLTF. The V call is TRBV18, the J call TRBJ2-6; D gene ambiguous. CDR3 length: 15 amino acids. Germline CDR1 reads KGHSH; CDR2 reads LQKENI. V was cut by 5 bases and J by 2 bases, with 10 bases left in between.

V and J are TRBV19 and TRBJ1-2, with D possibly matching TRBD1 (6 bases). The CDR3 is 15 amino acids. Germline assignment: CDR1 LNHDA and CDR2 SQIVND (reference sequence). Between the trimmed V and J ends, which lost 7 bases and 6 bases, there was a span of 21 bases. The CDR3 coding sequence is TGTGCCAGTACCCTGAAAACAGGGTTTGGAAATGGCTACACCTTC. Its translation is CASTLKTGFGNGYTF.

This chain uses TRBV11-2 with TRBJ2-5; 8 positions agree with TRBD1. The ends lost 5 bases at V and 5 bases at J; junction bases unmatched: 13. CDR1 and CDR2 from the germline V gene are SGHAT and FQNNGV. The CDR3 sequence is 16 residues long. CDR3 loop: CASSGQGQGRGETQYF. The CDR3 nucleotides are TGTGCCAGCAGCGGCCAAGGACAGGGAAGGGGGGAGACCCAGTACTTC.

This rearrangement joins TRBV15 to TRBJ2-7; weak D call: TRBD1 (6 bases). Deletions cut 3 bases from V and 0 bases from J, with 9 bases between. There are 14 residues in the CDR3. Looked up from germline, CDR1 is LNHNV and CDR2 is YYDKDF (reference sequence). Here the CDR3 reads CATSRDSYSYEQYF. CDR3 nucleotides: TGTGCCACCAGCAGGGACAGCTACTCCTACGAGCAGTACTTC. The full variable domain, in which reference TRBV15 and TRBJ2-7 provide the parts outside the CDR3, is DAMVIQNPRYQVTQFGKPVTLSCSQTLNHNVMYWYQQKSSQAPKLLFHYYDKDFNNEADTPDNFQSRRPNTSFCFLDIRSPGLGDTAMYLCATSRDSYSYEQYFGPGTRLTVT.

The chain joins TRBV5-1 to TRBJ2-3; D remains unclear. From germline, CDR1 is SGHRS and CDR2 YFSETQ. V dropped 4 bases and J dropped 7 bases, with 13 bases sitting between them. There are 13 residues in the CDR3. The CDR3 is CASSNKADYTQYF. Written as DNA, the CDR3 is TGCGCCAGCAGCAACAAGGCTGATTATACGCAGTATTTT.

The chain recombines TRBV6-5 with TRBJ1-2; D unresolved. V dropped 2 bases and J dropped 2 bases, with 15 bases sitting between them. In germline, CDR1 is MNHEY, CDR2 SVGAGI. The CDR3 is made up of 16 amino acids. The CDR3 protein is CASSYGPMDLNYGYTF. The CDR3 nucleotides read TGTGCCAGCAGTTACGGCCCCATGGACCTCAACTATGGCTACACCTTC.

This clone was detected once. The J gene is TRBJ1-3, the V gene TRBV7-8; D remains ambiguous. This CDR3 is built from 15 residues. CDR1 and CDR2 from the germline V gene are SGHVS and FQNEAQ. V gave up 3 bases and J gave up 2 bases, with 11 bases separating them. CDR3 amino acids: CASSFVGIPGNTIYF. DNA for the CDR3: TGTGCCAGCAGCTTTGTAGGGATCCCTGGAAACACCATATATTTT.

The chain employs TRBV19 and TRBJ1-6, with 8 bases matching TRBD1. This CDR3 contains 15 residues. The V gene's germline CDR1 is LNHDA and CDR2 SQIVND (reference sequence). With V trimmed by 1 base and J by 7 bases, 3 bases remained unmatched. CDR3 amino acids: CASSIAGGGNSPLHF. DNA of the CDR3: TGTGCCAGTAGTATAGCAGGGGGCGGGAATTCACCCCTCCACTTT.

Turning to this clone: This sample also contains other DNA sequences that code for the same CDR3. This chain connects TRBV18 to TRBJ1-2; D unresolved. CDR3 length: 12 residues. V was trimmed by 3 bases and J by 2 bases, leaving 4 bases between them. Germline V gene lookup returns CDR1 KGHSH and CDR2 LQKENI. Written as DNA, the CDR3 is TGTGCCAGCTCACCGGGGAACTATGGCTACACCTTC. It specifies CASSPGNYGYTF.

This chain connects TRBV4-2 to TRBJ1-6, with 8 nucleotides matching TRBD1. Unmatched junction bases numbered 4, after V lost 3 bases and J lost 9 bases. CDR1 and CDR2 from the germline V gene are LGHNA and YNFKEQ. This CDR3 spans 14 amino acids. The chain's CDR3 is CASSQDRVVSPLHF. The CDR3 nucleotides are TGTGCCAGCAGCCAGGACAGGGTAGTTTCACCCCTCCACTTT.

This chain uses TRBV20-1 with TRBJ1-2, with D maybe TRBD1 (5 bases). Trimming removed 3 bases from V and 5 bases from J, with 16 bases in between. Germline V gene data show CDR1 as DFQATT and CDR2 as SNEGSKA (reference sequence). This CDR3 has 14 amino acids. The CDR3 DNA reads as TGCAGTGCTAGTAAGCAGGGACTCATTTATGGCTACACCTTC. Protein product: CSASKQGLIYGYTF.